What follows are 21 T cell receptor beta chains derived from one specimen sequenced in a study of neurological immune-mediated disorders. MiXCR, applied by TCRdb to the 5' RACE reads, yields one record per CDR3 protein. The sample has 35,000 to 45,000 distinct CDR3 sequences; 6% to 8.5% are singletons. The sample taken for sequencing was PBMCs. The receptors derive from a woman aged 40 to 50 in good health.

The rearrangement uses TRBV3-1 and TRBJ1-1, with D possibly TRBD1 on 6 matching bases. Between the trimmed V and J ends, which lost 4 bases and 5 bases, there was a span of 14 bases. This CDR3 comprises 14 residues. The germline V gene has CDR1 LGHDT and CDR2 YNNKEL (reference sequence). The chain's CDR3 is CASSRYRAGTEAFF. For the CDR3, the DNA is TGTGCCAGCAGCCGGTACAGGGCCGGAACTGAAGCTTTCTTT.

This clonotype was counted at least ten times. This CDR3 reads CSALGFSGSIYEQFF. CDR3 nucleotide sequence: TGCAGTGCCCTAGGTTTTAGCGGGAGTATCTATGAGCAGTTCTTC. The rearrangement joins TRBV20-1 to TRBJ2-1, with TRBD2 identical over 9 bases. This CDR3 has 15 residues. With 6 bases clipped from V and 8 bases from J, the junction kept 14 bases outside the gene matches. Germline V lookup: CDR1 DFQATT, CDR2 SNEGSKA (reference sequence).

This clonotype was observed at least ten times. The rearrangement links TRBV12-3 or TRBV12-4 to TRBJ1-3, with D unresolved. The CDR3 runs to 11 residues. The V end lost 4 bases, the J end lost 10 bases, and 8 bases lay between the germline ends. CDR3 sequence: CASSSRETIYF. Here the CDR3 DNA reads TGTGCCAGCAGTTCTCGGGAAACCATATATTTT.

This clonotype was observed many times. The CDR3 protein is CASSFKEGPNTGELFF. The DNA of the CDR3 is TGTGCCAGCAGCTTTAAGGAGGGCCCGAACACCGGGGAGCTGTTTTTT. V and J are TRBV7-9 and TRBJ2-2; possible D gene TRBD2, 6 bases. Trimming stripped 3 bases from V and 0 bases from J, with 11 bases between. This CDR3 region has 16 residues. Germline V gives CDR1 SEHNR, CDR2 FQNEAQ (reference sequence).

This clonotype was detected ten times or more. At one of its ends the junction is not consistent with the germline gene, which may arise from a read error. The genes are TRBV7-7 and TRBJ2-3; 12 bases match TRBD2. CDR3 size: 15 residues. In germline, CDR1 is SSHAT, CDR2 FNYEAQ (reference sequence). In DNA, the CDR3 is TGTGCTAGCAGCCCGACTAGCGGGAGAGCAGATACGCAGTATTTT. This sequence encodes CASSPTSGRADTQYF.

This clonotype occurred many times. This chain uses TRBV3-1 with TRBJ2-5; 7 nucleotides agree with TRBD1. With V trimmed by 4 bases and J by 2 bases, 7 bases remained unmatched. Germline CDR1 is LGHDT and CDR2 is YNNKEL (reference sequence). This CDR3 is 15 amino acids long. The CDR3 sequence: CASSLTGTAQETQYF. DNA for the CDR3: TGTGCCAGCAGCCTAACGGGGACAGCACAAGAGACCCAGTACTTC.

This clonotype was detected ten times or more. The chain links TRBV20-1 to TRBJ2-5; D possibly corresponds to TRBD2 (5 bases). This CDR3 region has 12 residues. V was cut by 7 bases and J by 2 bases, with 11 bases left in between. In germline, CDR1 is DFQATT, CDR2 SNEGSKA (reference sequence). This chain's CDR3 is CSVGGGQETQYF. The CDR3, as DNA: TGCAGTGTTGGCGGCGGGCAAGAGACCCAGTACTTC.

Ten or more counts support this clonotype. The chain links TRBV4-1 to TRBJ1-2, with no clear D. V was shortened by 2 bases and J by 8 bases, with 21 bases between the two germline ends. Germline CDR1 is MGHRA and CDR2 is YSYEKL. The CDR3 consists of 16 residues. This CDR3 reads CASSQSRIQERAGYTF. The CDR3 DNA reads as TGCGCCAGCAGCCAATCTCGCATCCAGGAGCGGGCCGGCTACACCTTC.

This clonotype was seen ten or more times. The chain combines TRBV3-1 with TRBJ2-5; D is ambiguous. Germline CDR1 reads LGHDT; CDR2 reads YNNKEL (reference sequence). The CDR3 consists of 15 residues. The V end was cut by 0 bases, the J end by 4 bases, with 12 bases between. The CDR3 loop reads CASSQDPGPRETQYF. CDR3 sequence (DNA): TGTGCCAGCAGCCAAGATCCCGGGCCTCGAGAGACCCAGTACTTC.

This clonotype was seen many times. The CDR3 region is CASSGRRGAGGLTAGELFF. The CDR3 DNA is TGTGCCAGCAGTGGGAGGAGGGGAGCGGGGGGACTCACCGCCGGGGAGCTGTTTTTT. The chain recombines TRBV6-1 with TRBJ2-2; 9 nucleotides line up with TRBD2. CDR1 is MNHNS, CDR2 SASEGT, per germline. With 4 bases clipped from V and 6 bases from J, the junction kept 18 bases outside the gene matches. The CDR3 contains 19 residues.

This clonotype was recorded many times. This chain joins TRBV6-5 and TRBJ1-4; D gene ambiguous. The CDR3 sequence is 14 residues long. Per germline, CDR1 MNHEY and CDR2 SVGAGI. Trimming stripped 2 bases from V and 5 bases from J, with 9 bases between. Here the CDR3 DNA reads TGTGCCAGCAGTTACAGGGTCTGGAATGAAAAACTGTTTTTT. This translates into CASSYRVWNEKLFF.

This clonotype was picked up many times. The rearrangement joins TRBV6-5 to TRBJ2-7, with a weak D call TRBD1 (8 bases). This CDR3 contains 14 residues. Trimming removed 4 bases at V and 4 bases at J, with 14 bases between. The germline CDR1 and CDR2 sequences are MNHEY and SVGAGI. The CDR3 DNA sequence: TGTGCCAGCAGTTCCAACAGGGGGGGGTACGAGCAGTACTTC. This codes for CASSSNRGGYEQYF.

The chain combines TRBV10-1 with TRBJ1-1; D not resolved. Trimming pared 0 bases from V and 1 base from J, leaving 6 bases between. CDR1 and CDR2 from the germline V gene are WNHNN and SYGVQD (reference sequence). The CDR3 has 14 amino acids. The CDR3 DNA reads TGCGCCAGCAGTGAGTCGGGCACGAACACTGAAGCTTTCTTT. Translation: CASSESGTNTEAFF.

This clonotype was recorded at least ten times. The chain carries TRBV7-2 and TRBJ1-5; D unresolved. This CDR3 has 14 amino acids. The V gene's germline CDR1 is SGHTA and CDR2 FQGNSA. V shed 2 bases and J shed 6 bases, with 11 bases lying between them. DNA for the CDR3: TGTGCCAGCAGCTTAACTGGGATGGGTCAGCCCCAGCATTTT. This gives the protein CASSLTGMGQPQHF.

This clonotype was seen ten or more times. This chain joins TRBV12-3 or TRBV12-4 and TRBJ2-7; D possibly corresponds to TRBD2 (5 bases). The ends were cut back, 3 bases at V and 4 bases at J, with 16 bases in the middle. CDR3 length: 15 residues. CDR3: CASSLTPLEVYEQYF. In DNA, the CDR3 is TGTGCCAGCAGTTTGACACCACTGGAGGTGTACGAGCAGTACTTC.

This clonotype was observed many times. V usage is TRBV7-6 and J usage is TRBJ2-3, with TRBD2 matching over 15 bases. Germline V lookup: CDR1 SGHVS, CDR2 FNYEAQ. This CDR3 has 18 amino acids. J was trimmed by 0 bases and V by 11 bases; bases with no gene match: 12. CDR3 in amino acids: CAGGTSGGRDSSTDTQYF. As DNA, the CDR3 is TGTGCCGGTGGGACTAGCGGGGGGCGCGATTCTAGCACAGATACGCAGTATTTT.

This clonotype was counted ten times or more. The chain carries TRBV25-1 and TRBJ1-2; D call uncertain. From germline, CDR1 is MGHDK and CDR2 SYGVNS. V lost 4 bases, J lost 4 bases, and 16 bases lay in between. The length of the CDR3 is 15 residues. Here the CDR3 reads CASSGEGRSSYGYTF. The CDR3 bases are TGTGCCAGCAGTGGGGAAGGCAGATCCTCCTATGGCTACACCTTC.

Ten or more counts support this clonotype. V gene TRBV5-1 combines with J gene TRBJ1-1; 7 bases fit TRBD1. The CDR3 is 14 residues long. The junction had 4 bases not matched to a gene; V was cut back by 4 bases and J by 1 base. In germline, CDR1 is SGHRS, CDR2 YFSETQ. Here the CDR3 reads CASSPGDRNTEAFF. The CDR3 bases are TGCGCCAGCAGCCCCGGGGACAGGAACACTGAAGCTTTCTTT.

As for this clonotype: At one of its ends the junction is not consistent with the germline gene, which may arise from a read error. The CDR3: CSVVGESSGDTISF. Here the CDR3 DNA reads TGCAGCGTTGTCGGAGAGAGCTCTGGAGACACCATATCTTTT. The chain recombines TRBV29-1 with TRBJ1-3; no clear D gene. The CDR3 has 14 residues. Germline CDR1 is SQVTM and CDR2 is ANQGSEA. The full variable domain, its missing parts supplied by reference TRBV29-1 and TRBJ1-3, is SAVISQKPSRDICQRGTSLTIQCQVDSQVTMMFWYRQQPGQSLTLIATANQGSEATYESGFVIDKFPISRPNLTFSTLTVSNMSPEDSSIYLCSVVGESSGDTISFGEGSWLTVV.

As for this clonotype: The junction and the germline gene differ at one end; a read error may be behind it. The chain employs TRBV11-2 and TRBJ2-3, with 12 bases lining up with TRBD2. Germline V gene data show CDR1 as SGHAT and CDR2 as FQNNGV. The CDR3 is 17 amino acids. The DNA for the CDR3 is TGTGCTAGCAGCTTAGGCCTAGCGGGAGGGACTCAAGATACGCAGTATTTT. As protein: CASSLGLAGGTQDTQYF.

This clonotype has ten or more counts. The CDR3 nucleotides are TGTGCCAGCAGCCAAGATTGGCCAGCGAGATCACCCCTCCACTTT. This codes for CASSQDWPARSPLHF. The V gene is TRBV3-1, the J gene TRBJ1-6; D ambiguous. This CDR3 has 15 amino acids. Trimming shortened V by 0 bases and J by 10 bases, and 13 bases separated the two germline ends. Germline V CDR1 and CDR2: LGHDT, YNNKEL (reference sequence).